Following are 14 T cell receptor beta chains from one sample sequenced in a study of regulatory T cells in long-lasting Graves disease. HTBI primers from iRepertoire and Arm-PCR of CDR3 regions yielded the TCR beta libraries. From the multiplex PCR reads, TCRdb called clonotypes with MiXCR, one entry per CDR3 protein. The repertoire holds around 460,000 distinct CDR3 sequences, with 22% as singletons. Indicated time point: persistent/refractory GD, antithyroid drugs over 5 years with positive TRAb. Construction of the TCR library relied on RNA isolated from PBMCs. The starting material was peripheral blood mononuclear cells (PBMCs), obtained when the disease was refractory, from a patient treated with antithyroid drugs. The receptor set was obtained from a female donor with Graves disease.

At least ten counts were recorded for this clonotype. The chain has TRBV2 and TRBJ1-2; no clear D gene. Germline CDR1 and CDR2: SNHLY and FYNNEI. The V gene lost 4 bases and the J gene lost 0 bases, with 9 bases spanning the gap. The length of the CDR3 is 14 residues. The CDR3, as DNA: TGTGCCAGCAGTGTCGAGGCGACTAACTATGGCTACACCTTC. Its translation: CASSVEATNYGYTF.

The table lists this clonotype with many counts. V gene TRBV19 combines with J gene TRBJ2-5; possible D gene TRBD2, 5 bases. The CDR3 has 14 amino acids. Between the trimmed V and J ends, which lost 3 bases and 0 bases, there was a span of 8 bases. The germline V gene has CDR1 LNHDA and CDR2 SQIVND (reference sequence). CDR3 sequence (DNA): TGTGCCAGTAGTATTCCGGGATACCAAGAGACCCAGTACTTC. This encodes CASSIPGYQETQYF.

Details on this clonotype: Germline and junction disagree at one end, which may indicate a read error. The CDR3 is CASNRGTGELLF. DNA for the CDR3: TGTGCCAGCAATAGGGGTACCGGGGAGCTGCTTTTT. The V and J genes are TRBV6-1 and TRBJ2-2; D may correspond to TRBD1 or TRBD2 (5 bases each). The CDR3 is 12 residues long. Germline values: CDR1 MNHNS, CDR2 SASEGT.

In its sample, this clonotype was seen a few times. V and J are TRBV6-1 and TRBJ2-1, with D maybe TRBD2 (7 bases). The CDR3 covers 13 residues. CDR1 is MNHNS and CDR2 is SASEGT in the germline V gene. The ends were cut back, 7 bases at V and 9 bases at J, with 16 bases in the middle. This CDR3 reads CASKVLGGAEQFF. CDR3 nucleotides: TGTGCCAGCAAAGTCTTAGGGGGGGCTGAGCAGTTCTTC.

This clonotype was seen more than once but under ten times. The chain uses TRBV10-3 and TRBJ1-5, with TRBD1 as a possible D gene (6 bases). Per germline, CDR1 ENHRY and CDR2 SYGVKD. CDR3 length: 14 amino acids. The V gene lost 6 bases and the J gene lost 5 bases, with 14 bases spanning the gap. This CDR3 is CAISALRGDQPQHF. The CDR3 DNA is TGTGCCATCAGCGCCTTAAGGGGGGATCAGCCCCAGCATTTT.

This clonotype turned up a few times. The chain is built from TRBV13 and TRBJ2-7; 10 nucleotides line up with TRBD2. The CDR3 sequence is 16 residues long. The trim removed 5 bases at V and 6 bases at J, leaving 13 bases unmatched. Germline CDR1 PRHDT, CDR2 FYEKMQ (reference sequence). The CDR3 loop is CASSPYASSGSSEQYF. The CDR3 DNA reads TGTGCCAGCAGCCCTTATGCGTCTAGCGGGAGTAGCGAGCAGTACTTC. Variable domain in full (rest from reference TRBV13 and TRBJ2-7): AAGVIQSPRHLIKEKRETATLKCYPIPRHDTVYWYQQGPGQDPQFLISFYEKMQSDKGSIPDRFSAQQFSDYHSELNMSSLELGDSALYFCASSPYASSGSSEQYFGPGTRLTVT.

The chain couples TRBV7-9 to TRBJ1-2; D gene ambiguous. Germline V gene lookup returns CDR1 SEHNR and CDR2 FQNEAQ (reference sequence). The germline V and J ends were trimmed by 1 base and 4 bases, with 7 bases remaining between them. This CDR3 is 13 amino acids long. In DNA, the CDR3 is TGTGCCAGCAGCTTAGTTTCCAGCTATGGCTACACCTTC. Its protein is CASSLVSSYGYTF.

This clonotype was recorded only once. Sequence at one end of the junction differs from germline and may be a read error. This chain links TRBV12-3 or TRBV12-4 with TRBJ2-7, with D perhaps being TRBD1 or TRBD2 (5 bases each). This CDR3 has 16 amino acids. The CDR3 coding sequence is TGTACCAGCAGTTTAAGCCGGGGCCTTCGGGCCTACGAGCAGTACTTC. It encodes CTSSLSRGLRAYEQYF.

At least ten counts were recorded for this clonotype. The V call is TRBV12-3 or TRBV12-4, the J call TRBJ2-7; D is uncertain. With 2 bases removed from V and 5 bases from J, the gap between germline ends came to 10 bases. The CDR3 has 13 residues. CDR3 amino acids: CASSLRVTHEQYF. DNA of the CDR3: TGTGCCAGCAGTTTAAGGGTTACTCACGAGCAGTACTTC.

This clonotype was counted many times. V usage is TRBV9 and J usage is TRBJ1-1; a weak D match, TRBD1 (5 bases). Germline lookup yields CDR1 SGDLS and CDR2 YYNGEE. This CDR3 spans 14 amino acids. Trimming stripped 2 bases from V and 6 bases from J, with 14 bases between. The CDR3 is CASSVWDGGSEAFF. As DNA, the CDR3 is TGTGCCAGCAGCGTTTGGGACGGCGGATCTGAAGCTTTCTTT.

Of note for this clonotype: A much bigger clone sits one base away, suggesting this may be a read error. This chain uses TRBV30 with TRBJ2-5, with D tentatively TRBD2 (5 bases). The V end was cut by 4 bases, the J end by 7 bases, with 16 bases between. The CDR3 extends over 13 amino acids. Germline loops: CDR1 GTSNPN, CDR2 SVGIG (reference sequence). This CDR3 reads CAWKVTGSGTQYF. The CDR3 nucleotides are TGTGCCTGGAAGGTTACGGGGTCGGGGACCCAGTACTTC. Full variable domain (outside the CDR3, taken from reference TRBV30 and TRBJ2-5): SQTIHQWPATLVQPVGSPLSLECTVEGTSNPNLYWYRQAAGRGLQLLFYSVGIGQISSEVPQNLSASRPQDRQFILSSKKLLLSDSGFYLCAWKVTGSGTQYFGPGTRLLVL.

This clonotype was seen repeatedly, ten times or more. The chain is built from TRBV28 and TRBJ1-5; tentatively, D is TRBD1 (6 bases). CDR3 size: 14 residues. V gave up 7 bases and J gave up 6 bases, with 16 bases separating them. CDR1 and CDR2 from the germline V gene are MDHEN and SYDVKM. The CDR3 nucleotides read TGTGCCAGCAAGGAGGGGGTGGGCGGTCAGCCCCAGCATTTT. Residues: CASKEGVGGQPQHF. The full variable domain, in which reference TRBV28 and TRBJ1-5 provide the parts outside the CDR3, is DVKVTQSSRYLVKRTGEKVFLECVQDMDHENMFWYRQDPGLGLRLIYFSYDVKMKEKGDIPEGYSVSREKKERFSLILESASTNQTSMYLCASKEGVGGQPQHFGDGTRLSIL.

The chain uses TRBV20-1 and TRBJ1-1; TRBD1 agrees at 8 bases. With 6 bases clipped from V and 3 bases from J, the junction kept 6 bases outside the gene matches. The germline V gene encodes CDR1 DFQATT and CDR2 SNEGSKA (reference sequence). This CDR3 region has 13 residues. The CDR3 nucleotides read TGCAGTGCCTCGGGACAGGTGGACACTGAAGCTTTCTTT. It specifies CSASGQVDTEAFF.

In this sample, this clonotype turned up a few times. This chain's CDR3 is CASSPPDRGPFSDTQYF. CDR3 DNA sequence: TGTGCCAGCAGCCCACCAGACAGGGGCCCCTTCTCAGATACGCAGTATTTT. This rearrangement joins TRBV7-2 to TRBJ2-3, with 8 nucleotides matching TRBD1. With V trimmed by 5 bases and J by 4 bases, 14 bases remained unmatched. The germline V gene encodes CDR1 SGHTA and CDR2 FQGNSA. This CDR3 has 17 residues.